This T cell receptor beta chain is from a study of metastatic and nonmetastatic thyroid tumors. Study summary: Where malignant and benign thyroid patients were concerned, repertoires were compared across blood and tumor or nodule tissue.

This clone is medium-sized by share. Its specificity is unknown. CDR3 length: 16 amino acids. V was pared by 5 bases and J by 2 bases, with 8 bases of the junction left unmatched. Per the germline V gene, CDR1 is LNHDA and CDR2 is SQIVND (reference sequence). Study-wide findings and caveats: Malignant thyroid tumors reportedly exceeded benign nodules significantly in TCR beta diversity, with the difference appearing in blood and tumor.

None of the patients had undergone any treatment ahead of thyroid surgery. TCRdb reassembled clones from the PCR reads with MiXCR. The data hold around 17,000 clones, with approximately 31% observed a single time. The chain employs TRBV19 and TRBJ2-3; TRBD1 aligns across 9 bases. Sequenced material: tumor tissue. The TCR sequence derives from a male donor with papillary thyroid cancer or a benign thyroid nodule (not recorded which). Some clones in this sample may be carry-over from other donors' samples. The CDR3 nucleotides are TGTGCCAGTAGTTCCCGGGGGACAGGGACCACAGATACGCAGTATTTT. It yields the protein CASSSRGTGTTDTQYF.